A selection of T cell receptor beta chains follows, all from one sample in a study of CD8 T cells in Susac syndrome. Each CDR3 protein gets one entry after TCRdb re-called the immunoSEQ multiplex PCR reads with MiXCR. The sample contains 330,000 or so distinct CDR3 sequences, approximately 85% of which appear only once. The sample comprised CD8+ T cells from PBMCs. The receptors were sampled from a human donor with multiple sclerosis. Both conserved end residues are part of each CDR3. The D gene is left open where the match is weak. Clone size is not always given. Where it is, it says once, few, many or a class for expanded clones.

V	size	J	D	DNA	CDR3
TRBV27	NA	TRBJ1-1	NA	TGTGCCAGCAGTTTACGAGGAAAAGCGTTCCCCACTGAAGCTTTCTTT	CASSLRGKAFPTEAFF
TRBV27	NA	TRBJ2-5	TRBD2	TGTGCCAGCAGCCGTTTGGGGTCTAGCGGGCCTCTCGGGGAGACCCAGTACTTC	CASSRLGSSGPLGETQYF
TRBV5-1	NA	TRBJ2-7	NA	TGCGCCAGCAGCTTGGGCCTAGTCTTCTCCTACGAGCAGTACTTC	CASSLGLVFSYEQYF
TRBV13	once	TRBJ1-1	NA	TGTGCCAGCAGCTTAGCGCCGGGGTCATGGGCTGAAGCTTTCTTT	CASSLAPGSWAEAFF
TRBV5-5	few	TRBJ1-2	TRBD1	TGTGCCAGCAGCTTGGCCCGCAGGGGGGTTAACTATGGCTACACCTTC	CASSLARRGVNYGYTF
TRBV20-1	NA	TRBJ2-2	NA	TGCAGTGCTAGAGATCAGTACGGGAGTCTAAGGACCGGGGAGCTGTTTTTT	CSARDQYGSLRTGELFF
TRBV30	NA	TRBJ2-1	NA	TGTGCCTGGATGGGTTCGGGATCCGACTACAATGAGCAGTTCTTC	CAWMGSGSDYNEQFF
TRBV25-1	NA	TRBJ1-6	TRBD1	TGTGCCAGCAGTGAGGACAGGGGTGAAAATTCACCCCTCCACTTT	CASSEDRGENSPLHF
TRBV30	NA	TRBJ2-3	TRBD2	TGTGCCTGGAGTGGCGGGAGGGCCCCGAGGGATACGCAGTATTTT	CAWSGGRAPRDTQYF
TRBV4-2	NA	TRBJ2-3	TRBD1	TGTGCCAGCAGCCGACAGGGGAAGAGGGAAACAGATACGCAGTATTTT	CASSRQGKRETDTQYF
TRBV21-1	NA	TRBJ2-4	NA	TGTGCCAGCAGCAAAAGGCCTAGCGACTTCAAAAACATTCAGTACTTC	CASSKRPSDFKNIQYF
TRBV5-6	NA	TRBJ2-2	TRBD1	TGTGCCAGCAGCCAGGACAGGTTCACCGGGGAGCTGTTTTTT	CASSQDRFTGELFF
TRBV19	NA	TRBJ2-1	NA	TGTGCCAGTAGTTTCGGGTTCCATGAGCAGTTCTTC	CASSFGFHEQFF
TRBV7-2	NA	TRBJ2-4	TRBD2	TGTGCCAGCAGCTTACCATCTAGCGGTCCCACAGGCGGCAAAAACATTCAGTACTTC	CASSLPSSGPTGGKNIQYF
TRBV6-2/TRBV6-3	NA	TRBJ1-1	NA	TGTGCCAGCAGTTACTACAGGGTGAACACTGAAGCTTTCTTT	CASSYYRVNTEAFF
TRBV7-2	NA	TRBJ2-1	NA	TGTGCCAGCAGCTCCCACGGAGGAGGATACGATGAGCAGTTCTTC	CASSSHGGGYDEQFF
TRBV11-2	NA	TRBJ2-1	TRBD2	TGTGCCAGCAGCCTGGGGGCCAGCGGGAGCTTACACAATGAGCAGTTCTTC	CASSLGASGSLHNEQFF
TRBV19	NA	TRBJ2-7	NA	TGTGCCAGTAGCCTCTCGGTAGGACAGTGGATCTACGAGCAGTACTTC	CASSLSVGQWIYEQYF
TRBV5-1	NA	TRBJ2-1	TRBD2	TGCGCCAGCAGACTAGCGGGGAATGAGCAGTTCTTC	CASRLAGNEQFF
TRBV7-9	NA	TRBJ2-7	NA	TGTGCCAGCAGCTACGGGACTGGCGATTACGAGCAGTACTTC	CASSYGTGDYEQYF
TRBV27	NA	TRBJ1-5	NA	TGTGCCAGCAGTTACCCCAATCAGCCCCAGCATTTT	CASSYPNQPQHF
TRBV11-2	few	TRBJ2-6	NA	TGTGCCAGCAGCTTAAGGAGTACTCCCCGTCAGGTCTCTGGGGCCAACGTCCTGACTTTC	CASSLRSTPRQVSGANVLTF
TRBV5-6	NA	TRBJ2-5	TRBD2	TGTGCCAGCAGCTGGGGGACTAGCGGACGTAAAGAGACCCAGTACTTC	CASSWGTSGRKETQYF
TRBV4-3	NA	TRBJ2-7	TRBD2	TGCGCCAGCAGCCAGCGGGAGGGGGACTACGAGCAGTACTTC	CASSQREGDYEQYF